Presented here are 16 T cell receptor beta chains from one specimen sequenced in a study of shared clonotypes between healthy human individuals. Method: immunoSEQ multiplex PCR; TCRdb's copy keeps in-frame clones and lacks some. Among approximately 1,500,000 clones listed, roughly 95% were seen once. Sequencing used naive CD4+ T cells sorted from blood. As to subset: CD45RA+ positively selected. The receptors come from a young man in good health.

The chain has TRBV27 and TRBJ2-7; a weak D match, TRBD2 (6 bases). This CDR3 region has 14 residues. V gave up 1 base and J gave up 3 bases, with 10 bases separating them. The germline V gene encodes CDR1 MNHEY and CDR2 SMNVEV (reference sequence). The CDR3 protein is CASSLWRDHYEQYF. DNA for the CDR3: TGTGCCAGCAGTTTATGGCGGGATCACTACGAGCAGTACTTC.

The V call is TRBV25-1, the J call TRBJ2-1; 9 positions match TRBD1. The germline V gene encodes CDR1 MGHDK and CDR2 SYGVNS. The CDR3 contains 16 residues. V was pared by 6 bases and J by 4 bases, with 10 bases of the junction left unmatched. CDR3 in DNA: TGTGCCAGCAGCCCTTTCGGGACAGGGCAATACAATGAGCAGTTCTTC. As protein: CASSPFGTGQYNEQFF.

As concerns this clone: Other DNA sequences within the sample encode an identical CDR3. The chain uses TRBV27 and TRBJ2-7; possibly TRBD1 for D (6 bases). This CDR3 region has 13 residues. Germline lookup yields CDR1 MNHEY and CDR2 SMNVEV (reference sequence). Trimming took 3 bases from V and 0 from J, leaving 6 bases between them. The chain's CDR3 is CASSFRGSYEQYF. The CDR3 coding sequence is TGTGCCAGCAGTTTCAGGGGCTCCTACGAGCAGTACTTC.

This chain connects TRBV19 to TRBJ2-7; unclear D gene. The CDR3 has 14 amino acids. Germline lookup yields CDR1 LNHDA and CDR2 SQIVND (reference sequence). Trimming shortened V by 1 base and J by 3 bases, and 10 bases separated the two germline ends. The CDR3 spells CASSIVPNDYEQYF. CDR3 in DNA: TGTGCCAGTAGTATAGTCCCCAACGACTACGAGCAGTACTTC.

This CDR3 is CATSRGPTISSYEQYF. The CDR3 region has the DNA TGTGCCACCAGCAGGGGTCCAACCATCAGCTCCTACGAGCAGTACTTC. The chain carries TRBV15 and TRBJ2-7; no definite D call. The CDR3 has 16 amino acids. Germline assignment: CDR1 LNHNV and CDR2 YYDKDF (reference sequence). The ends were cut back, 3 bases at V and 0 bases at J, with 15 bases in the middle.

The gene calls are TRBV4-1 and TRBJ2-1, with D possibly TRBD2 on 5 matching bases. The CDR3 has 17 residues. V was clipped by 3 bases and J by 3 bases, with 18 bases between them. The germline V gene has CDR1 MGHRA and CDR2 YSYEKL. For the CDR3, the DNA is TGCGCCAGCAGCCATTTGGGCCTCTCGGGGAACTACAATGAGCAGTTCTTC. It codes for CASSHLGLSGNYNEQFF.

This clone has more than one count but fewer than ten. The gene calls are TRBV30 and TRBJ2-3; TRBD2 aligns across 11 bases. CDR1 GTSNPN and CDR2 SVGIG come from the germline V gene (reference sequence). V lost 5 bases, J lost 2 bases, and 6 bases stayed unmatched. The CDR3 runs 15 residues. In DNA form, the CDR3 reads TGTGCCTGGGGGGTAGCGGGAGGGGTCACAGATACGCAGTATTTT. This sequence encodes CAWGVAGGVTDTQYF.

CDR3 sequence: CASSLKGHLNEKLFF. DNA of the CDR3: TGTGCCAGCAGTTTAAAAGGACACCTTAATGAAAAACTGTTTTTT. V and J are TRBV28 and TRBJ1-4; TRBD1 might be the D (5 bases). Germline values: CDR1 MDHEN, CDR2 SYDVKM. The CDR3 is made up of 15 amino acids. Deletions cut 2 bases from V and 4 bases from J, with 11 bases between.

CDR3 in amino acids: CASSEASGGTGTDTQYF. CDR3 DNA sequence: TGTGCCAGCAGTGAAGCCTCCGGGGGAACGGGCACAGATACGCAGTATTTT. The V call is TRBV2, the J call TRBJ2-3, with D perhaps matching TRBD2 (6 bases). Trimming stripped 0 bases from V and 1 base from J, with 14 bases between. The germline gives CDR1 SNHLY, CDR2 FYNNEI. This CDR3 comprises 17 residues.

The V call is TRBV6-1, the J call TRBJ2-5, with 12 bases identical to TRBD2. Trimming removed 6 bases from V and 3 bases from J; junction bases left unmatched: 5. Germline V CDR1 and CDR2: MNHNS, SASEGT. This CDR3 has 15 amino acids. CDR3 loop: CASSLTSGGEETQYF. CDR3 DNA: TGTGCCAGCAGCTTGACTAGCGGGGGCGAAGAGACCCAGTACTTC.

The chain is built from TRBV18 and TRBJ2-1; D unclear. Per germline, CDR1 KGHSH and CDR2 LQKENI. CDR3 length: 14 amino acids. Between the trimmed V and J ends, which lost 2 bases and 1 base, there was a span of 6 bases. The CDR3 DNA reads as TGTGCCAGCTCACCAGAGGTGTCCTACAATGAGCAGTTCTTC. Its protein is CASSPEVSYNEQFF.

The chain has TRBV5-1 and TRBJ2-7; perhaps TRBD2 as D (6 bases). Trimming shortened V by 1 base and J by 4 bases, and 15 bases separated the two germline ends. Per the germline V gene, CDR1 is SGHRS and CDR2 is YFSETQ. The CDR3 consists of 15 residues. The CDR3, as DNA: TGCGCCAGCAGCTTGATTGTGGGGGGTGGGTACGAGCAGTACTTC. This translates into CASSLIVGGGYEQYF.

This clone appeared a few times. The rearrangement joins TRBV4-1 to TRBJ1-2; D perhaps matches TRBD1 (5 bases). Trimming shortened V by 1 base and J by 2 bases, and 14 bases separated the two germline ends. Germline CDR1 is MGHRA and CDR2 is YSYEKL. This CDR3 is built from 16 residues. The CDR3 DNA sequence: TGCGCCAGCAGCCAAGTTCGAGGGGCTTACAACTATGGCTACACCTTC. Translated: CASSQVRGAYNYGYTF.

This clone was picked up one time. The genes are TRBV5-1 and TRBJ2-7; no definite D call. Germline V gene sequence: CDR1 SGHRS, CDR2 YFSETQ. The CDR3 totals 15 residues. V lost 0 bases and J lost 0, with 10 bases in between. The CDR3 loop reads CASSLDPGNSYEQYF. CDR3 nucleotide sequence: TGCGCCAGCAGCTTGGATCCAGGAAACTCCTACGAGCAGTACTTC.

The chain uses TRBV6-5 and TRBJ2-7, with a weak D call TRBD1 (6 bases). The V end lost 6 bases, the J end lost 2 bases, and 14 bases lay between the germline ends. The CDR3 contains 14 residues. CDR1 MNHEY and CDR2 SVGAGI come from the germline V gene. The CDR3 coding sequence is TGTGCCAGCAGCCTCACAGGGCCACCCTACGAGCAGTACTTC. As protein: CASSLTGPPYEQYF.

The V call is TRBV9, the J call TRBJ2-2, with D unclear. This CDR3 contains 17 residues. Germline CDR1 and CDR2: SGDLS and YYNGEE. The germline V and J ends were trimmed by 4 bases and 2 bases, with 18 bases remaining between them. The CDR3 DNA is TGTGCCAGCAGCAGCCGCCCGCCGCTTCTAAACACCGGGGAGCTGTTTTTT. Amino acids: CASSSRPPLLNTGELFF.